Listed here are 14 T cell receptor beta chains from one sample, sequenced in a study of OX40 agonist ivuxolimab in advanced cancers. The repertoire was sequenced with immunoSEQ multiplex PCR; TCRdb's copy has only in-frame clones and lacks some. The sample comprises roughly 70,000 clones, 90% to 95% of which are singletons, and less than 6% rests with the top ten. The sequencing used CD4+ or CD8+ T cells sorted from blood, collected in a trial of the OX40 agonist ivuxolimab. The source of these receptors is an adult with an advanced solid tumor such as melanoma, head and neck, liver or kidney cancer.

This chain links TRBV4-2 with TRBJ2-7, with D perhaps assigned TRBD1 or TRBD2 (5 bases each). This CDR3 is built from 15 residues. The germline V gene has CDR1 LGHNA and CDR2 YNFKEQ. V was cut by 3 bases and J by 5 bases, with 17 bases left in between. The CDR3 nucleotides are TGTGCCAGCAGCCACGGACCCGGGACGGCGGACGAGCAGTACTTC. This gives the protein CASSHGPGTADEQYF.

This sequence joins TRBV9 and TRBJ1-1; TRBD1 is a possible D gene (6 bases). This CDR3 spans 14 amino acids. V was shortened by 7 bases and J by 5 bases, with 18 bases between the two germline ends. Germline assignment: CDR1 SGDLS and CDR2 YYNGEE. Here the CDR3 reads CASQPGVGSTEAFF. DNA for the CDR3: TGTGCCAGCCAACCAGGGGTGGGTTCAACTGAAGCTTTCTTT. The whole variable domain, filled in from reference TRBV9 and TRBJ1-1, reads DSGVTQTPKHLITATGQRVTLRCSPRSGDLSVYWYQQSLDQGLQFLIQYYNGEERAKGNILERFSAQQFPDLHSELNLSSLELGDSALYFCASQPGVGSTEAFFGQGTRLTVV.

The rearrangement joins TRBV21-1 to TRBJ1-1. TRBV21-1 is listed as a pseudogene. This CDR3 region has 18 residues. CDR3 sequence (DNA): TGTGCCAGCAGCAAGCGTGGGGAAAACGAGGATAAGAACACTGAAGCTTTCTTT. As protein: CASSKRGENEDKNTEAFF.

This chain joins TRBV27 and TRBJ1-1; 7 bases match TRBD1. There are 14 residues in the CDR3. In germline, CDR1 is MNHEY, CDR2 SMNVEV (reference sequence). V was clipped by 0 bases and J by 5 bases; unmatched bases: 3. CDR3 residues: CASSLSGRGTEAFF. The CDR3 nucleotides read TGTGCCAGCAGTTTATCAGGCAGGGGGACTGAAGCTTTCTTT.

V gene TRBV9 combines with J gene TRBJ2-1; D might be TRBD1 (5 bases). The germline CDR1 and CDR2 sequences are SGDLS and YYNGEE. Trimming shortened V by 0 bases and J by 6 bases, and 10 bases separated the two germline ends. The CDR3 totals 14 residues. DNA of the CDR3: TGTGCCAGCAGCGTAGGGGGCGCCCGCAATGAGCAGTTCTTC. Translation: CASSVGGARNEQFF.

The CDR3 loop is CASSRDLAGPQHF. CDR3 sequence (DNA): TGTGCCAGCAGCCGGGACTTAGCAGGGCCCCAGCATTTT. V and J are TRBV5-6 and TRBJ1-5; maybe TRBD1 (5 bases). The CDR3 consists of 13 residues. Per germline, CDR1 SGHDT and CDR2 YYEEEE. With 4 bases removed from V and 9 bases from J, the gap between germline ends came to 14 bases.

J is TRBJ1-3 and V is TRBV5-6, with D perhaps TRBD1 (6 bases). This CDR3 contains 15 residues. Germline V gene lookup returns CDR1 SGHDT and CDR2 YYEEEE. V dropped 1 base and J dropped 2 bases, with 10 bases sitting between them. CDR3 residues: CASSLNRETGNTIYF. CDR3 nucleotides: TGTGCCAGCAGCTTGAACAGGGAAACTGGAAACACCATATATTTT. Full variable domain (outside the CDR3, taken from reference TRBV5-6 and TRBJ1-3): DAGVTQSPTHLIKTRGQQVTLRCSPKSGHDTVSWYQQALGQGPQFIFQYYEEEERQRGNFPDRFSGHQFPNYSSELNVNALLLGDSALYLCASSLNRETGNTIYFGEGSWLTVV.

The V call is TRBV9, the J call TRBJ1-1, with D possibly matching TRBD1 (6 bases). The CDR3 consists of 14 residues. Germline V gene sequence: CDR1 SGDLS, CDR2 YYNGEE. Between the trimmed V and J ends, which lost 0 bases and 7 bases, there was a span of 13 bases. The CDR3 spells CASSVGGTPYEAFF. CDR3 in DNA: TGTGCCAGCAGCGTAGGGGGGACACCGTATGAAGCTTTCTTT.

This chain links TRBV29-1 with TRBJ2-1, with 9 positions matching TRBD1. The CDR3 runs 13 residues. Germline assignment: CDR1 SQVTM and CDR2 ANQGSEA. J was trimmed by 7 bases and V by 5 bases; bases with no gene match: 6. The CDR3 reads CSVTRQGENEQFF. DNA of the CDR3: TGCAGCGTTACTCGACAGGGGGAGAATGAGCAGTTCTTC.

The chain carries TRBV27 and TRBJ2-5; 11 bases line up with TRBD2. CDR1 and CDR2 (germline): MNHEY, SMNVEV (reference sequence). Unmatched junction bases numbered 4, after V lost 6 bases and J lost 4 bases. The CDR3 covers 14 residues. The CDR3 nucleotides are TGTGCCAGCAGGATGACTAGCGGGACAGAGACCCAGTACTTC. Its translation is CASRMTSGTETQYF.

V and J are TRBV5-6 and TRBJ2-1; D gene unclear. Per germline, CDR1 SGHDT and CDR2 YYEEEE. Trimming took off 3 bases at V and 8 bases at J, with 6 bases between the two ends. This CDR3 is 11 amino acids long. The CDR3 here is CASSSGHEQFF. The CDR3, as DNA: TGTGCCAGCAGCTCAGGCCATGAGCAGTTCTTC.

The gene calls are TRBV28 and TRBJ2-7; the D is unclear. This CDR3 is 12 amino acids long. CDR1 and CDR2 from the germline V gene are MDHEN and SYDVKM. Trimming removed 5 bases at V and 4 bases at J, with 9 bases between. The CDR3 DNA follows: TGTGCCAGCAGTAAACTAAGGTACGAGCAGTACTTC. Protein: CASSKLRYEQYF. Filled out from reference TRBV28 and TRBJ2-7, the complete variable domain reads DVKVTQSSRYLVKRTGEKVFLECVQDMDHENMFWYRQDPGLGLRLIYFSYDVKMKEKGDIPEGYSVSREKKERFSLILESASTNQTSMYLCASSKLRYEQYFGPGTRLTVT.

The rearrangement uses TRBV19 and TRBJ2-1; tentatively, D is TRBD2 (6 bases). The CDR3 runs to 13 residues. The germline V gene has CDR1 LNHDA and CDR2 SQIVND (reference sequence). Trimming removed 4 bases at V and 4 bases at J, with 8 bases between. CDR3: CASSSGVYNEQFF. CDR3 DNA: TGTGCCAGTAGTAGCGGGGTATACAATGAGCAGTTCTTC.

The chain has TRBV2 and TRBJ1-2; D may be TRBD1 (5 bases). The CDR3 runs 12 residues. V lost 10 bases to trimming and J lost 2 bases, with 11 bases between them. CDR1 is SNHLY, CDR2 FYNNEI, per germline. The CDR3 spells CAKMGQNYGYTF. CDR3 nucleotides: TGTGCCAAAATGGGGCAGAACTATGGCTACACCTTC.